This section outlines one T cell receptor beta chain sequence together with its context. The target of this receptor is not known. One base away there is no much larger clone; base qualities are not given. This entry comes from a study of T cell responses to AZD1222 COVID-19 vaccine (dated by TCRdb to 2020 to 2023). About the investigation overall: AZD1222 recipients given second doses at about 4 weeks or at about 12 weeks were pooled, since spike-specific TCR depth and breadth were not found to differ between the two schedules. A total of 240 or so trial participants underwent TCR sequencing, of whom 200 to 220 had received two doses of AZD1222 and roughly 26 had received two doses of the MenACWY control vaccine. Trial participants were enrolled by age into subgroups of 18-55, 56-69 and 70-plus years, and approximately 150, 30 and 60 TCR-sequenced participants, respectively, were included in these subgroups. Broader findings and caveats from the paper: After two AZD1222 doses, both the breadth and the depth of spike-specific TCRs were significantly higher than at day 0 and than in MenACWY recipients. Only a handful of AZD1222 recipients were SARS-CoV-2 seropositive at baseline, limiting conclusions about previously exposed vaccinees. Participants were mostly white British and included more females than males, and it was suggested by the authors that clonal diversity may have been underestimated. CD4 TCRs associated with the vaccine covered the entire spike protein, and the dominant responses were in regions 160-218 and 743-854. Nearly half of unique spike-specific TCRs reportedly recognized epitopes outside regions mutated in the B.1.351 and B.1.1.7 variants. The 56-69-year group was small, and its depth increase did not reach significance, likely because of low power. Because no day 14 peak-response samples were available, the repertoires could be characterized only after the peak T cell response.

The CDR3 regions of human TCRbeta chains were analyzed by immunosequencing. Concerning the study's data processing: Repertoire TCRs were matched against a reference library of SARS-CoV-2-specific TCRs generated with the MIRA antigen-specificity platform. Breadth was defined as the fraction of unique TCRs that were SARS-CoV-2-associated, and depth was defined as the fraction of total T cells that were SARS-CoV-2-associated. Using the MIRA data, every spike-specific TCR was mapped to the spike region that the TCR reacted to and assigned to either a CD4 or a CD8 class. Log10-transformed breadth and depth values were compared by one-way ANOVA with Sidak's multiple comparisons tests. In TCRdb, the immuneACCESS table is reduced to in-frame sequences with V and J assigned. These tables do not hold every clone; where another copy was compared, an unresolved V gene accounts for under half, and the others remain unexplained. Clone size and the V and J calls come from that table; the DNA yielded D and trimming. Present in this sample are 82,000 or so clones, 90% to 95% of which were seen just once. 5.2% of the sample is held by the ten biggest clonotypes.

CDR1 and CDR2, looked up from the germline V gene, are MNHEY and SVGAGI. The CDR3 numbers 14 residues from cysteine through phenylalanine. CDR3 DNA is the only sequence kept; it has 42 bases, read in frame from the first base. Germline trimming: 2 bases from V, 8 bases from J; junction bases outside gene matches: 4. Sample time point, as interpreted from the label and publication: baseline before first vaccination. Vaccinee samples came from UK trials COV001 and COV002, including a single-blind randomized controlled phase 2/3 trial of AZD1222 (ChAdOx1 nCoV-19) in healthy adults. For TCRbeta chain sequencing, PBMC samples were collected from trial participants at day 0 and at day 28 after the second dose.

The chain is assembled from TRBV6-5 and TRBJ1-2, and 11 bases in between align with TRBD1. The clonotype comes from an adult in good health. The material sequenced was peripheral blood, taken on day 0 of AZD1222 vaccination. The nucleotide sequence reads as follows: TGTGCCAGCAGTTACGGGACAGGGGGTCGAGGCTACACCTTC. Translated, it gives CASSYGTGGRGYTF.